Shown below are 8 T cell receptor beta chains from a single sample sequenced in a study of cytomegalovirus exposure and HLA in healthy donors (dated by TCRdb to 2015 to 2018). The library was made by the immunoSEQ multiplex PCR assay. TCRdb re-hosts the immuneACCESS table, in-frame sequences only. Its copies lack some clones; in the studies checked, an unresolved V gene accounts for under half of them, and the cause for the rest is not known. The sample table lists around 150,000 clones, approximately 80% of them with a count of one. In total, the top ten clones hold approximately 2.3% of the sample. Sample: PBMCs. These receptors originate from a man aged 25-45 years in good health and CMV-seropositive.

The chain has TRBV9 and TRBJ2-3; 7 bases map to TRBD1. Germline V gives CDR1 SGDLS, CDR2 YYNGEE. This CDR3 is 15 amino acids long. V shed 2 bases and J 3 bases; nucleotides not matched to a gene: 6. The CDR3 coding sequence is TGTGCCAGCAGCGTTCACAGGGGATTGACAGATACGCAGTATTTT. Translated: CASSVHRGLTDTQYF.

This clone has a handful of counts. V gene TRBV7-2 combines with J gene TRBJ1-2; D is undetermined. This CDR3 is 14 amino acids long. Trimming took 5 bases from V and 4 from J, leaving 14 bases between them. Germline V gene sequence: CDR1 SGHTA, CDR2 FQGNSA. The CDR3 here is CASSPGGYIYGYTF. The CDR3 bases are TGTGCCAGCAGCCCCGGCGGGTATATCTATGGCTACACCTTC.

The chain links TRBV27 to TRBJ2-7, with D possibly TRBD1 on 5 matching bases. The CDR3 sequence is 14 residues long. Trimming removed 3 bases at V and 2 bases at J, with 11 bases between. Germline CDR1 and CDR2: MNHEY and SMNVEV (reference sequence). The CDR3 DNA sequence: TGTGCCAGCAGTTTGGGTTCACAGGCCTACGAGCAGTACTTC. Translating gives CASSLGSQAYEQYF.

The genes are TRBV6-5 and TRBJ2-7, with D possibly TRBD2 on 5 matching bases. This CDR3 has 14 residues. The germline gives CDR1 MNHEY, CDR2 SVGAGI. Deletions cut 5 bases from V and 5 bases from J, with 16 bases between. The CDR3, as DNA: TGTGCCAGCAGTACAACAAGAGGGTTCGACGAGCAGTACTTC. Translated, it gives CASSTTRGFDEQYF.

The chain links TRBV11-2 to TRBJ2-5; 9 positions match TRBD2. Germline V gene data show CDR1 as SGHAT and CDR2 as FQNNGV. The CDR3 totals 16 residues. V was clipped by 3 bases and J by 4 bases; unmatched bases: 9. The DNA of the CDR3 is TGTGCCAGCAGCTTCCCGCTTAGCGGGGGAAGAGAGACCCAGTACTTC. This gives the protein CASSFPLSGGRETQYF.

V and J are TRBV2 and TRBJ2-4, with 8 bases aligning to TRBD2. This CDR3 contains 16 residues. With V trimmed by 6 bases and J by 6 bases, 13 bases remained unmatched. Germline V gene sequence: CDR1 SNHLY, CDR2 FYNNEI. The DNA of the CDR3 is TGTGCCAGCAGACGCCGGACTAGCCTTGCAGGAAACATTCAGTACTTC. Translation: CASRRRTSLAGNIQYF.

The rearrangement joins TRBV12-5 to TRBJ2-3; TRBD2 matches at 10 bases. The CDR3 loop spans 19 amino acids. Germline values: CDR1 LGHNT, CDR2 FRNRAP. After removal of 4 bases from V and 0 bases from J, the junction contained 13 bases not matched to a gene. The CDR3 loop is CASGWVAGGSPFSTDTQYF. The CDR3 nucleotides are TGTGCTAGTGGTTGGGTAGCGGGGGGCTCTCCATTTAGCACAGATACGCAGTATTTT.

CDR3: CASSMRLAGNNEQFF. CDR3 DNA sequence: TGTGCCAGCAGCATGAGACTAGCGGGGAACAATGAGCAGTTCTTC. The gene calls are TRBV7-2 and TRBJ2-1; 11 bases fit TRBD2. The CDR3 covers 15 residues. V shed 5 bases and J 5 bases; nucleotides not matched to a gene: 5. Per the germline V gene, CDR1 is SGHTA and CDR2 is FQGNSA.